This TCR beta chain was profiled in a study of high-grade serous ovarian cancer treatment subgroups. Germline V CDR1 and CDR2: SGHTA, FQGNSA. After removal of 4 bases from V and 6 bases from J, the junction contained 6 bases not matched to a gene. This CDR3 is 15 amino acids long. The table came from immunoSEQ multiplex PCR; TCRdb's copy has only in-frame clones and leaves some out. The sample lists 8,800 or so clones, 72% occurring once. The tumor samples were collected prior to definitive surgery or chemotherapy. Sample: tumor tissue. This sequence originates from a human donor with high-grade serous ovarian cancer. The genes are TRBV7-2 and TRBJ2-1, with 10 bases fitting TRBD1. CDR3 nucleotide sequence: TGTGCCAGCAGCTCCGGGACAGGGGTTCGCAATGAGCAGTTCTTC. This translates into CASSSGTGVRNEQFF.